This TCR beta chain emerged from a study of T cell responses to AZD1222 COVID-19 vaccine. Findings and limits, study-wide: Clonal diversity may have been underestimated, and the donors were mostly white British, with more females than males. Baseline antibody screening turned up just a handful of seropositive AZD1222 recipients.

This clone was seen just once. The antigen is not known. V was pared by 4 bases and J by 6 bases, with 19 bases of the junction left unmatched. In germline, CDR1 is LGHNA, CDR2 YNFKEQ. This CDR3 spans 18 amino acids. Data came from immunoSEQ multiplex PCR; TCRdb stores just in-frame clones and leaves some out. This sample has around 160,000 clones, with 94% found just once. The sequences come from peripheral blood, collected 28 days after the second AZD1222 dose. This TCR derives from an adult who received the AZD1222 COVID-19 vaccine. The gene calls are TRBV4-2 and TRBJ2-7, with 9 bases matching TRBD2. Written as DNA, the CDR3 is TGTGCCAGCAGCCCCCAGGCCCGGGCTAGCGGGACGGAGGTCGAGCAGTACTTC. It is translated as CASSPQARASGTEVEQYF.